This T cell receptor beta chain was captured by sequencing in a study of T cell changes during pregnancy in multiple sclerosis (dated by TCRdb to the late 2010s). Study-wide context: Changes in the T cell repertoire over the course of pregnancy were examined in this study in women with multiple sclerosis.

From cysteine to phenylalanine, the CDR3 is 15 amino acids long. Just the 45-base CDR3 DNA is kept, in frame starting at base 1. For this chain, trimming is 6 bases at the V end and 3 bases at the J end, and the number of junction bases without a gene match is 8. Taken from the germline V gene, the CDR1 and CDR2 loops are MDHEN and SYDVKM. Notes on this clone: It has no known antigen specificity. Per-nucleotide qualities are absent, and no much larger clonotype sits a single base away.

The library was generated by the immunoSEQ multiplex PCR assay. TCRdb holds this immuneACCESS table with in-frame rearrangements only. Some clones are missing; in checked studies, unresolved V genes explain under half, and the rest has no known cause. The sample table lists 75,000 to 90,000 clones, roughly nine tenths of them with a count of one. The ten biggest clones cover around 0.2% of the sample. The specimen was CD4+ T cells from peripheral blood mononuclear cells, collected before pregnancy. The sequence derives from a female donor with multiple sclerosis, enrolled in a pregnancy study. This sequence uses TRBV28 and TRBJ1-5, with 7 bases aligning to TRBD1. CDR3 sequence: CASRSGTEPNQPQHF. Here is the DNA: TGTGCCAGCAGGTCGGGGACAGAGCCCAATCAGCCCCAGCATTTT.